This is a list of T cell receptor beta chains from one sample in a study of CDR3 diversity in severe acne. MiXCR, run by TCRdb on the PCR reads, gives a single entry per CDR3 protein. In the table there are over 90,000 distinct CDR3 sequences, more than 45% of which are singletons. Sequencing input: blood. These receptors originate from a male donor with acne. Both conserved end residues are part of each CDR3. The order of the fields is V gene, J gene, clone size, D gene, CDR3 protein, CDR3 DNA. The D gene is left open where the match is weak. Part of the rows lack a size; the others show once, few, many or a class for expanded clones.

TRBV2	TRBJ1-5	once	.	CASRPPGHLSNQPQHF	TGTGCCAGCAGGCCCCCGGGACATTTAAGCAATCAGCCCCAGCATTTT
TRBV5-6	TRBJ2-2	few	.	CASSLGTNTGELFF	TGTGCCAGCAGCTTAGGGACGAACACCGGGGAGCTGTTTTTT
TRBV28	TRBJ1-1	.	.	CASSPYSIEAFF	TGTGCCAGCAGTCCATATTCTATTGAAGCTTTCTTT
TRBV6-5	TRBJ1-5	many	.	CASRPFGGVGQPQHF	TGTGCCAGCAGACCGTTTGGGGGTGTAGGTCAGCCCCAGCATTTT
TRBV7-9	TRBJ2-5	.	.	CASSLEGGDTETQYF	TGTGCCAGCAGCTTAGAGGGGGGGGACACAGAGACCCAGTACTTC
TRBV2	TRBJ2-2	many	TRBD2	CASKGRAGGWNTGELFF	TGTGCCAGCAAGGGGCGAGCGGGGGGATGGAACACCGGGGAGCTGTTTTTT
TRBV29-1	TRBJ1-2	.	.	CSVADIYGYTF	TGCAGCGTTGCAGATATCTATGGCTACACCTTC
TRBV6-5	TRBJ1-2	few	.	CASSYLVNNYGYTF	TGTGCCAGCAGTTACCTTGTGAATAACTATGGCTACACCTTC
TRBV7-3	TRBJ2-7	.	TRBD2	CASSRSSSGGLNEQYF	TGTGCCAGCAGCCGGTCGAGTAGCGGGGGGTTGAACGAGCAGTACTTC
TRBV20-1	TRBJ2-1	once	TRBD2	CSVLTSGLYNEQFF	TGCAGTGTTCTGACTAGCGGGTTATACAATGAGCAGTTCTTC
TRBV29-1	TRBJ2-5	.	.	CSVDLYNQETQYF	TGCAGCGTTGACCTCTACAACCAAGAGACCCAGTACTTC
TRBV6-2/TRBV6-3	TRBJ2-7	many	.	CASTRQLASSYEQYF	TGTGCCAGCACCCGACAGCTAGCGAGTTCCTACGAGCAGTACTTC
TRBV29-1	TRBJ2-1	.	.	CSVGGGDNEQFF	TGCAGCGTTGGAGGGGGGGACAATGAGCAGTTCTTC
TRBV29-1	TRBJ2-1	once	TRBD2	CSGRTSGRALEQFF	TGCAGCGGCCGTACTAGCGGGAGGGCCCTGGAGCAGTTCTTC
TRBV2	TRBJ2-5	.	.	CAQLTRDNQETQYF	TGTGCCCAGCTTACCCGGGACAACCAAGAGACCCAGTACTTC
TRBV29-1	TRBJ1-1	.	.	CSVEAGSNTEAFF	TGCAGCGTTGAAGCGGGGTCGAACACTGAAGCTTTCTTT
TRBV6-5	TRBJ2-3	many	TRBD2	CASRSSGSTDTQYF	TGTGCCAGCAGATCTAGCGGGAGCACAGATACGCAGTATTTT
TRBV19	TRBJ2-1	.	TRBD2	CASSLTSGSSDEQFF	TGTGCCAGCAGTCTCACTAGCGGGAGTTCCGACGAGCAGTTCTTC
TRBV20-1	TRBJ2-7	few	TRBD2	CSAPGGSGRVHEQYF	TGCAGTGCCCCCGGGGGTAGCGGGAGGGTCCACGAGCAGTACTTC
TRBV2	TRBJ2-4	.	TRBD1	CASSEAGGGDRAYF	TGTGCCAGCAGTGAAGCAGGTGGTGGGGACAGAGCCTACTTC
TRBV9	TRBJ2-7	.	TRBD2	CASSVYAGGSYEQYF	TGTGCCAGCAGCGTCTACGCGGGAGGCTCCTACGAGCAGTACTTC
TRBV20-1	TRBJ2-1	once	.	CSARPGTETFNEQFF	TGCAGTGCTAGACCCGGGACCGAGACGTTTAATGAGCAGTTCTTC